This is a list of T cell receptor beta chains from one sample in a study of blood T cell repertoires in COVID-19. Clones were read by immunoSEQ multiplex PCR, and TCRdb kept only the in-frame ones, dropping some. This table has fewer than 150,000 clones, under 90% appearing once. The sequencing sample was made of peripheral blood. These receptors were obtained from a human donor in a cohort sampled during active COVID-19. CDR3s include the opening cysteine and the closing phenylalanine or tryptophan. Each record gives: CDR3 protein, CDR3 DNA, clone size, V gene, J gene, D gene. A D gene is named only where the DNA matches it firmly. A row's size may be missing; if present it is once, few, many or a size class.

CDR3aa: CAIKTSGGRDTGELFF
CDR3nt: TGTGCCATCAAGACTAGCGGGGGACGGGACACCGGGGAGCTGTTTTTT
abundance: -
v_gene: TRBV10-3
j_gene: TRBJ2-2
d_gene: TRBD2

CDR3aa: CASSLQMGNTEAFF
CDR3nt: TGCGCCAGCAGCCTTCAGATGGGCAACACTGAAGCTTTCTTT
abundance: -
v_gene: TRBV4-3
j_gene: TRBJ1-1
d_gene: -

CDR3aa: CASSQSPLAQYNEQFF
CDR3nt: TGCGCCAGCAGCCAGTCCCCGCTAGCCCAATACAATGAGCAGTTCTTC
abundance: -
v_gene: TRBV4-1
j_gene: TRBJ2-1
d_gene: -

CDR3aa: CASSQGTSGATDTQYF
CDR3nt: TGTGCCAGCAGCCAAGGGACTAGCGGGGCCACAGATACGCAGTATTTT
abundance: -
v_gene: TRBV3-1/TRBV3-2
j_gene: TRBJ2-3
d_gene: TRBD2

CDR3aa: CASSKVRGRNTGELFF
CDR3nt: TGTGCCAGTAGTAAGGTCAGGGGGCGGAACACCGGGGAGCTGTTTTTT
abundance: -
v_gene: TRBV19
j_gene: TRBJ2-2
d_gene: TRBD1

CDR3aa: CASSPTSGATDTQYF
CDR3nt: TGTGCCAGCAGCCCGACTAGCGGGGCAACAGATACGCAGTATTTT
abundance: few
v_gene: TRBV7-3
j_gene: TRBJ2-3
d_gene: TRBD2

CDR3aa: CASSRRTSGGAQETQYF
CDR3nt: TGCGCCAGCAGCCGTAGGACTAGCGGGGGGGCCCAAGAGACCCAGTACTTC
abundance: -
v_gene: TRBV4-1
j_gene: TRBJ2-5
d_gene: TRBD2

CDR3aa: CASSSRPGLANTGELFF
CDR3nt: TGCGCCAGCAGCTCTCGACCGGGACTAGCGAATACCGGGGAGCTGTTTTTT
abundance: -
v_gene: TRBV5-1
j_gene: TRBJ2-2
d_gene: TRBD2

CDR3aa: CASSLAGDNYGYTF
CDR3nt: TGTGCCAGCAGCTTGGCCGGGGATAACTATGGCTACACCTTC
abundance: -
v_gene: TRBV5-5
j_gene: TRBJ1-2
d_gene: -

CDR3aa: CASTRGTAKRNTEAFF
CDR3nt: TGTGCCAGTACCCGCGGGACAGCAAAACGAAACACTGAAGCTTTCTTT
abundance: -
v_gene: TRBV19
j_gene: TRBJ1-1
d_gene: TRBD1

CDR3aa: CASSPRTGLGEKLFF
CDR3nt: TGTGCCAGCAGCCCCCGGACAGGGTTGGGGGAAAAACTGTTTTTT
abundance: once
v_gene: TRBV14
j_gene: TRBJ1-4
d_gene: TRBD1

CDR3aa: CASSLSGTVLNEQFF
CDR3nt: TGTGCCAGCAGCTTATCAGGGACAGTACTCAATGAGCAGTTCTTC
abundance: -
v_gene: TRBV7-9
j_gene: TRBJ2-1
d_gene: TRBD1

CDR3aa: CSVAGLVGYEQYF
CDR3nt: TGCAGCGTTGCGGGACTAGTGGGCTACGAGCAGTACTTC
abundance: -
v_gene: TRBV29-1
j_gene: TRBJ2-7
d_gene: TRBD2

CDR3aa: CASIPRAGGVYGYTF
CDR3nt: TGTGCCAGCATCCCCCGGGCGGGGGGCGTTTATGGCTACACCTTC
abundance: few
v_gene: TRBV6-6
j_gene: TRBJ1-2
d_gene: -

CDR3aa: CASSLGASGGLSIIQYF
CDR3nt: TGTGCCAGCAGCTTAGGGGCTAGCGGGGGGTTATCTATCATTCAGTACTTC
abundance: -
v_gene: TRBV7-2
j_gene: TRBJ2-4
d_gene: TRBD2

CDR3aa: CASSLAALYNEQFF
CDR3nt: TGTGCCAGCAGCTTAGCGGCCCTCTACAATGAGCAGTTCTTC
abundance: few
v_gene: TRBV7-2
j_gene: TRBJ2-1
d_gene: -

CDR3aa: CASLPGYYTEAFF
CDR3nt: TGTGCCAGCTTGCCTGGTTACTACACTGAAGCTTTCTTT
abundance: few
v_gene: TRBV12-3/TRBV12-4
j_gene: TRBJ1-1
d_gene: -